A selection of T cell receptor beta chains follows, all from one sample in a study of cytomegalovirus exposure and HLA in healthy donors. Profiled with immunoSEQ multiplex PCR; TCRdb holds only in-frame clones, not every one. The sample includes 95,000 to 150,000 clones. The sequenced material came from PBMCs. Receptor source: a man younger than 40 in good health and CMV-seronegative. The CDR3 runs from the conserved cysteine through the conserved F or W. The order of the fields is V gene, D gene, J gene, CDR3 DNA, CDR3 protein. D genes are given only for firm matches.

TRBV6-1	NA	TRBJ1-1	TGTGCCACCCGGGGGGACGTGAACACTGAAGCTTTCTTT	CATRGDVNTEAFF
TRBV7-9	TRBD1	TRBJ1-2	TGTGCCAGCAGCTTAACTTATGACAGGGCCGTGGGTGGCTACACCTTC	CASSLTYDRAVGGYTF
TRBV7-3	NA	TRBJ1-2	TGTGCCAGCTCCCCACAGGGCCAGAGTAACTATGGCTACACCTTC	CASSPQGQSNYGYTF
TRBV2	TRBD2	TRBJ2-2	TGTGCCAGCATCGGGACTAGCGGGAGGGCCCCCGGGGAGCTGTTTTTT	CASIGTSGRAPGELFF
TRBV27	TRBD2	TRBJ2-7	TGTGCCAGCACAGACCCCGGCGGGAGAGCCTCCTACGAGCAGTACTTC	CASTDPGGRASYEQYF
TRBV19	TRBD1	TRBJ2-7	TGTGCCAGTAGTCGGGACAGGACCTCCTACGAGCAGTACTTC	CASSRDRTSYEQYF
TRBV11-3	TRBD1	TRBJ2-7	TGTGCCAGCAGCTTAGGACAGGGCCCCTACGAGCAGTACTTC	CASSLGQGPYEQYF
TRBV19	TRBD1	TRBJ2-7	TGTGCCAGTAGTTTCGCCCGGGACAGGGCTGAGCAGTACTTC	CASSFARDRAEQYF
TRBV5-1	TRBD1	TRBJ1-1	TGCGCCAGCAGCTTTACACAGGGGGCTGAAGCTTTCTTT	CASSFTQGAEAFF
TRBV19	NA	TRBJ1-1	TGTGCCAGTAGTATAGCGGTGTGGAACACTGAAGCTTTCTTT	CASSIAVWNTEAFF
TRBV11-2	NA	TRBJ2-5	TGTGCCAGCAGCTGGAGAGGCGGAAAAGAGACCCAGTACTTC	CASSWRGGKETQYF
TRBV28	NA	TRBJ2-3	TGTGCCAGCAGTCGGAGTAGCACAGATACGCAGTATTTT	CASSRSSTDTQYF
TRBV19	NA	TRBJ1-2	TGTGCCAGTAGGCCGGAGGGGCAGATTGTTGGCTACACCTTC	CASRPEGQIVGYTF
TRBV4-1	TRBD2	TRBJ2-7	TGCGCCAGCAGCCTACTAGCGGGAGTCGACGAGCAGTACTTC	CASSLLAGVDEQYF